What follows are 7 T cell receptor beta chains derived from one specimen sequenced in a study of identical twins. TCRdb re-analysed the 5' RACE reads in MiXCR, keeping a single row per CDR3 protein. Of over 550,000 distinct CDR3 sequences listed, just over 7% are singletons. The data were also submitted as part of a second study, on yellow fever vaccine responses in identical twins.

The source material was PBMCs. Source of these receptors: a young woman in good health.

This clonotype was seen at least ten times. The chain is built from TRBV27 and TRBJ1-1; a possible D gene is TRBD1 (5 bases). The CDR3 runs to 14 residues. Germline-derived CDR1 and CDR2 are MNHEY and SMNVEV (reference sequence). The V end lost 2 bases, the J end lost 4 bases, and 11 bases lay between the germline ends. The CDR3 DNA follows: TGTGCCAGCAGTTTAACGGGGGTAGGCACTGAAGCTTTCTTT. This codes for CASSLTGVGTEAFF.

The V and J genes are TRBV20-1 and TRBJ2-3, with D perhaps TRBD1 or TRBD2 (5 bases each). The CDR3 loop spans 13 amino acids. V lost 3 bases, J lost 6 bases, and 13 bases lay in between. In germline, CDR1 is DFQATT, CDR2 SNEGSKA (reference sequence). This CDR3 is CSARSVGADTQYF. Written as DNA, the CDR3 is TGCAGTGCTAGGTCCGTCGGGGCGGATACGCAGTATTTT.

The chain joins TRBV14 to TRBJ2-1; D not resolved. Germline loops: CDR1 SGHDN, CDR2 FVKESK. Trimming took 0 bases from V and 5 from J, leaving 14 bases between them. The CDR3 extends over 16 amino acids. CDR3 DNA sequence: TGTGCCAGCAGCCAAGAAAAAAGACACTATAACAATGAGCAGTTCTTC. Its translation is CASSQEKRHYNNEQFF. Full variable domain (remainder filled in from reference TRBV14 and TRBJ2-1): EAGVTQFPSHSVIEKGQTVTLRCDPISGHDNLYWYRRVMGKEIKFLLHFVKESKQDESGMPNNRFLAERTGGTYSTLKVQPAELEDSGVYFCASSQEKRHYNNEQFFGPGTRLTVL.

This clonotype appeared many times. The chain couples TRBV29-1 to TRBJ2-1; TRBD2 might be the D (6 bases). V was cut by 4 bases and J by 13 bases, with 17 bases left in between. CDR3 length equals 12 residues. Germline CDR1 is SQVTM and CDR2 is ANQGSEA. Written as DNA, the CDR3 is TGCAGCGTTGGGGGGGACTCCCCCACTCAGTTCTTC. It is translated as CSVGGDSPTQFF.

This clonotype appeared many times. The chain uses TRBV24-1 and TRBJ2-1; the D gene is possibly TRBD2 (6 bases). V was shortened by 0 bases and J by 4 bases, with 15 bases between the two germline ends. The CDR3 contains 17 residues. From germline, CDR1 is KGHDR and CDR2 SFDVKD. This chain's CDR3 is CATSDLPGSGVYNEQFF. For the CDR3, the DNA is TGTGCCACCAGTGATTTGCCTGGTAGCGGAGTTTACAATGAGCAGTTCTTC.

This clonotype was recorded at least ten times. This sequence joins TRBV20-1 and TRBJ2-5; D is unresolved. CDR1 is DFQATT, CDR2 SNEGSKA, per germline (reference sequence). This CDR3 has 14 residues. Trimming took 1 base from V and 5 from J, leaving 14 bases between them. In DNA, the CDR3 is TGCAGTGCTAGAGTAGTCGGCCCGGCGGAGACCCAGTACTTC. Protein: CSARVVGPAETQYF.

The CDR3 DNA reads TGTGCCAGCAGTTTCGGGGGTTTATCTGGAAACACCATATATTTT. Translation gives CASSFGGLSGNTIYF. The chain carries TRBV12-3 or TRBV12-4 and TRBJ1-3, with D possibly being TRBD1 (5 bases). The V gene lost 3 bases and the J gene lost 1 base, with 10 bases spanning the gap. This CDR3 region has 15 residues.